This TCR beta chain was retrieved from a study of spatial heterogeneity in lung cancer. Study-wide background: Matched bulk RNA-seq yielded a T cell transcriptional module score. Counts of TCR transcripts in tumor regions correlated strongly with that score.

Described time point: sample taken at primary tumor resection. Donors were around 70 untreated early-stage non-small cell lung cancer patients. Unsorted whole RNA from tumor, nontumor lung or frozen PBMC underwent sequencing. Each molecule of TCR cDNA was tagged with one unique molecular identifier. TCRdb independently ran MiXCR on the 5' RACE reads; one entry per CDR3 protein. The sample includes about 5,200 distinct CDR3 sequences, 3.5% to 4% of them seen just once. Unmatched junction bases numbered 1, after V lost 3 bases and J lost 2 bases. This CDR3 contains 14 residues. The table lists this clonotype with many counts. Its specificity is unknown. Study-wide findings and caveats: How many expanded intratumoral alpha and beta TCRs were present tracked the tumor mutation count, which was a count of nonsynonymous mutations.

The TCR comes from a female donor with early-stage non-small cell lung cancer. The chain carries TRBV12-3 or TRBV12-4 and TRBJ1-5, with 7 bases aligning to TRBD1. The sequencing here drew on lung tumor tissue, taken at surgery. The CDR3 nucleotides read TGTGCCAGCAGTTTCACAGGGGGCAATCAGCCCCAGCATTTT. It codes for CASSFTGGNQPQHF.